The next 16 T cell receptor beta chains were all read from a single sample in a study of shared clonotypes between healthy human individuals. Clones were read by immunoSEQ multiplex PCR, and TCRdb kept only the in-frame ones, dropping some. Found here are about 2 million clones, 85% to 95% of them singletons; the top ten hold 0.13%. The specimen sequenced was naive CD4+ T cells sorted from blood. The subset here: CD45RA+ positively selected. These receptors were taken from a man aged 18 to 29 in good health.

Here the CDR3 DNA reads TGTGCCAGCAGCGTAGTGGAGGGAGACACAGATACGCAGTATTTT. Protein sequence: CASSVVEGDTDTQYF. The chain uses TRBV9 and TRBJ2-3, with a possible D match to TRBD2 (6 bases). CDR3 length: 15 residues. Trimming stripped 0 bases from V and 2 bases from J, with 10 bases between. The V gene's germline CDR1 is SGDLS and CDR2 YYNGEE.

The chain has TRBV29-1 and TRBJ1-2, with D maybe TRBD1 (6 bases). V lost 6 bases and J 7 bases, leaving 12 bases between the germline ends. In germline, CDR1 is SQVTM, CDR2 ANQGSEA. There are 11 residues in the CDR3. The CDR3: CSVGHESGYTF. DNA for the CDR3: TGCAGCGTGGGACATGAAAGTGGCTACACCTTC.

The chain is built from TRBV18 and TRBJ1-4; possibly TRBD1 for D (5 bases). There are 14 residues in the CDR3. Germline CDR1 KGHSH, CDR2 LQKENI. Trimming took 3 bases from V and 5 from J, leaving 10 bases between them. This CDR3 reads CASSPRPGNEKLFF. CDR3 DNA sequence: TGTGCCAGCTCACCTCGGCCAGGGAATGAAAAACTGTTTTTT.

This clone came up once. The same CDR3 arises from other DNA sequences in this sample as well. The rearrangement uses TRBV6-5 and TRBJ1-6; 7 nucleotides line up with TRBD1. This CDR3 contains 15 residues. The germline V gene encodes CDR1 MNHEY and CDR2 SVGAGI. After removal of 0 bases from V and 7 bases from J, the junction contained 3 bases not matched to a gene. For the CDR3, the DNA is TGTGCCAGCAGTTACTCGAGCAGGGGGAATTCACCCCTCCACTTT. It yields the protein CASSYSSRGNSPLHF.

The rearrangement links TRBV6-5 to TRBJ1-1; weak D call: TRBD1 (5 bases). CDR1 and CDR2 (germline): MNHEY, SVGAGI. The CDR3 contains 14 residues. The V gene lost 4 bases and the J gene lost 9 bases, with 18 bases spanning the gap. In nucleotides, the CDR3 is TGTGCCAGCAGTTTAGGGGCAACAAGCAAACAAGCTTTCTTT. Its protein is CASSLGATSKQAFF.

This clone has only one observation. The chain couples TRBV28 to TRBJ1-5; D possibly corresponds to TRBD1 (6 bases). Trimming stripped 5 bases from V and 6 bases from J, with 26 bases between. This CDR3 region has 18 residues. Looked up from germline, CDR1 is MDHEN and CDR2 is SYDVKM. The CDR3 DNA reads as TGTGCCAGCAGTCCTCTAATATGGAGGAGGGGGGGCGGTCAGCCCCAGCATTTT. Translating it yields CASSPLIWRRGGGQPQHF.

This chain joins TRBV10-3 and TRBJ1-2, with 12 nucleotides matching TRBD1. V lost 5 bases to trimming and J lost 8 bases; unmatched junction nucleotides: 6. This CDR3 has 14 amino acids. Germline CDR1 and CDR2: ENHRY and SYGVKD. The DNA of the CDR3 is TGTGCCATCAGTCCGGGACAGGGGGCTGGAGGCTACACCTTC. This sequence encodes CAISPGQGAGGYTF.

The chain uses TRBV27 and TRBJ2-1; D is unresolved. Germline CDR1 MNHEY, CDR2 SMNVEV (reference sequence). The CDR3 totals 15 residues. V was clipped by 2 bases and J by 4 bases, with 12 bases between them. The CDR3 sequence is CASSLDRWGYNEQFF. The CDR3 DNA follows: TGTGCCAGCAGTTTAGACCGTTGGGGTTACAATGAGCAGTTCTTC.

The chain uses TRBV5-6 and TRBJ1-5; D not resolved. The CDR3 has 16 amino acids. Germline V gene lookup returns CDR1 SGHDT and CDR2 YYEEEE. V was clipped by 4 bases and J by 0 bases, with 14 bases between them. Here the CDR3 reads CASSRRQEISNQPQHF. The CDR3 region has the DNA TGTGCCAGCAGCCGCAGGCAGGAAATTAGCAATCAGCCCCAGCATTTT.

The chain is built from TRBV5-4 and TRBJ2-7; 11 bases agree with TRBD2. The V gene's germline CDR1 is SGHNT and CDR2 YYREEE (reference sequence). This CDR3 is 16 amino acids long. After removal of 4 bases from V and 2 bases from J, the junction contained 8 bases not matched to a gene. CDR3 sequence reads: CASSGEGLADPYEQYF. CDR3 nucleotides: TGTGCCAGCAGCGGGGAGGGACTAGCGGACCCCTACGAGCAGTACTTC.

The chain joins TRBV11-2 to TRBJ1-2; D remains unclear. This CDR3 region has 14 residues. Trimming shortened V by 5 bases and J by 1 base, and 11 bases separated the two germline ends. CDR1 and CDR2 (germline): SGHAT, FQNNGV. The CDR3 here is CASSPRRSNYGYTF. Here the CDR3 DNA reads TGTGCCAGCAGCCCCCGGCGCAGTAACTATGGCTACACCTTC.

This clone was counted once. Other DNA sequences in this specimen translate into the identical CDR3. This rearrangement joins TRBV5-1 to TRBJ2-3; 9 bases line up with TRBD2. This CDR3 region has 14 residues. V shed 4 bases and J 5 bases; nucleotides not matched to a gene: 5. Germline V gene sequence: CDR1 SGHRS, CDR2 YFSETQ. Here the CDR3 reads CASSPLAGEDTQYF. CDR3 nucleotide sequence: TGCGCCAGCAGCCCCTTAGCGGGAGAAGATACGCAGTATTTT. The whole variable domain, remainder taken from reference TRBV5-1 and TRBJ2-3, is KAGVTQTPRYLIKTRGQQVTLSCSPISGHRSVSWYQQTPGQGLQFLFEYFSETQRNKGNFPGRFSGRQFSNSRSEMNVSTLELGDSALYLCASSPLAGEDTQYFGPGTRLTVL.

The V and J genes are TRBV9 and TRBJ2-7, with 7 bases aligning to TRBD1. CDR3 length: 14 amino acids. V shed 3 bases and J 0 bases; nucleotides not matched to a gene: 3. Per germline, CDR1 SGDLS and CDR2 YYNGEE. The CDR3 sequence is CASSGRDSSYEQYF. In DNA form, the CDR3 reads TGTGCCAGCAGCGGACGGGACAGCTCCTACGAGCAGTACTTC.

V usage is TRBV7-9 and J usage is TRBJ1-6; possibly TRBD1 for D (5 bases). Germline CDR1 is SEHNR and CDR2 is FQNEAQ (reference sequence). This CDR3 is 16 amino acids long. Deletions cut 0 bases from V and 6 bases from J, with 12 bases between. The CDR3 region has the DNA TGTGCCAGCAGCTTAGCACCGGGACCTGCTAATTCACCCCTCCACTTT. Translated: CASSLAPGPANSPLHF.

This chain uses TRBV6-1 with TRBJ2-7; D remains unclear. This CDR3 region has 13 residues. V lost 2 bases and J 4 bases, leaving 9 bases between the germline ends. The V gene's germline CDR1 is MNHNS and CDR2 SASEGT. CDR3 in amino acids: CASSERARYEQYF. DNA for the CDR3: TGTGCCAGCAGTGAACGGGCAAGGTACGAGCAGTACTTC.

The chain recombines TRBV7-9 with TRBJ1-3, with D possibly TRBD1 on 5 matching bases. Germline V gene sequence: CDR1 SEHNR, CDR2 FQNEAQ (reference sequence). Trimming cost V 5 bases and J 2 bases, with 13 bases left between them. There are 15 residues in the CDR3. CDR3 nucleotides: TGTGCCAGCAGCGGATGGACAATTGCTGGAAACACCATATATTTT. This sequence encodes CASSGWTIAGNTIYF.